Listed below are T cell receptor beta chains from one sample, sequenced in a study of blood T cell repertoires in COVID-19. Sequencing used immunoSEQ multiplex PCR; TCRdb keeps in-frame clones, though not all of them. The sample yields around 89,000 clones, roughly nine tenths seen once. The sequencing sample was made of peripheral blood. All receptors come from a man aged 50 to 60 with acute or convalescent COVID-19. The CDR3 runs from the conserved cysteine through the conserved F or W. D genes are given only for firm matches. Rows may omit the clone size; those that give it use once, few, many or a size class.

j_call v_call d_call clone_size cdr3_nt cdr3_aa
TRBJ2-7 TRBV6-5 TRBD1 NA TGTGCCAGCAGGTCCGGGACAGGGTACTCCTACGAGCAGTACTTC CASRSGTGYSYEQYF
TRBJ2-3 TRBV10-2 TRBD2 once TGCGCCAGCGGGACTAGCGGCACAGATACGCAGTATTTT CASGTSGTDTQYF
TRBJ2-2 TRBV7-6 NA few TGTGCCAGCAGCCCCGGTGGTCGCCGGGCGGGAACCGGGGAGCTGTTTTTT CASSPGGRRAGTGELFF
TRBJ1-1 TRBV28 TRBD1 NA TGTGCCAGCAGTCGCCGGACAGGGAGGACTGAAGCTTTCTTT CASSRRTGRTEAFF
TRBJ1-1 TRBV5-1 NA NA TGCGCCAGCAGCTGGGGGGGCACTGAAGCTTTCTTT CASSWGGTEAFF
TRBJ1-1 TRBV10-3 NA NA TGTGCCATCAGTGATACAGGGATGAACACTGAAGCTTTCTTT CAISDTGMNTEAFF
TRBJ2-1 TRBV7-5 NA NA TGTGTCAGAAGCTTATTTTTGGGGACTAGCGAGTTCTTC CVRSLFLGTSEFF
TRBJ1-1 TRBV2 NA few TGTGCCAGCAGTTCACAGGGGAACACTGAAGCTTTCTTT CASSSQGNTEAFF
TRBJ1-6 TRBV5-1 TRBD1 NA TGCGCCAGCAGGGAGACAGGGGATTCACCCCTCCACTTT CASRETGDSPLHF
TRBJ1-2 TRBV2 NA NA TGTGCCAGCAGTGATTCGGGGATCGATGGCTACACCTTC CASSDSGIDGYTF
TRBJ2-5 TRBV9 NA once TGTGCCAGCAGCGTAGAGGAGGGAGAGACCCAGTACTTC CASSVEEGETQYF
TRBJ1-1 TRBV5-4 NA NA TGTGCCAGCAGCTTGGCGCAGGGTGCCACTGAAGCTTTCTTT CASSLAQGATEAFF
TRBJ1-5 TRBV6-5 NA NA TGTGCCAGCAGATCTGGAGGGTTCCCACAGCCCCAGCATTTT CASRSGGFPQPQHF
TRBJ2-1 TRBV4-2 NA once TGTGCCAGCAGCCAAGATTTGGACAGCGTTTTCTTC CASSQDLDSVFF
TRBJ1-5 TRBV19 TRBD1 NA TGTGCCAGTAGTAGACGTCCGGGACAGGATGGTCAGCCCCAGCATTTT CASSRRPGQDGQPQHF
TRBJ2-4 TRBV28 TRBD1 NA TGTGCCAGCACTCTACCGGACAGGATTAAGTTAAACATTCAGTACTTC CASTLPDRIKLNIQYF
TRBJ1-6 TRBV14 TRBD1 NA TGTGCCAGCAGCCAGAGGACAGGGGTCGGTAATTCACCCCTCCACTTT CASSQRTGVGNSPLHF
TRBJ1-5 TRBV19 TRBD1 NA TGTGCCAGTAGTACCGGACAGGGCAATCAGCCCCAGCATTTT CASSTGQGNQPQHF
TRBJ1-1 TRBV2 NA NA TGTGCCAGCACCGAAAGGGGCACTGAAGCTTTCTTT CASTERGTEAFF
TRBJ1-4 TRBV7-9 NA NA TGTGCCAGCAGCCCCCATGGAGGAGAAAAACTGTTTTTT CASSPHGGEKLFF
TRBJ1-1 TRBV21-1 NA NA TGTGCCAGCAGCAAACTTGCGACAGCGTTGAACACTGAAGCTTTCTTT CASSKLATALNTEAFF
TRBJ1-2 TRBV15 TRBD1 NA TGTGCCACCAGCAGAGAAGACAGGGTTGATGGCTACACCTTC CATSREDRVDGYTF
TRBJ1-5 TRBV6-5 TRBD1 NA TGTGCCAGCAGAGCCGACAGGGGGGTTTATCAGCCCCAGCATTTT CASRADRGVYQPQHF
TRBJ2-5 TRBV18 NA NA TGTGCCAGCTCACTGCAGGGATTCCAAGAGACCCAGTACTTC CASSLQGFQETQYF
TRBJ1-1 TRBV5-1 NA NA TGCGCCAGCAGCTTGTCCGTCTTGGGAGGGAAGAACACTGAAGCTTTCTTT CASSLSVLGGKNTEAFF
TRBJ1-5 TRBV23-1 NA NA TGCGCCAGCAGCGGCGGAGGACGGCTTAGCAATCAGCCCCAGCATTTT CASSGGGRLSNQPQHF
TRBJ1-2 TRBV7-2 TRBD1 NA TGTGCCAGCAGCTTAGACCGGCATGGGACAGAACATGGCTACACCTTC CASSLDRHGTEHGYTF
TRBJ1-2 TRBV7-2 NA NA TGTGCCAGCAGCTTAGCGCTAGGAAGAAGCCAGGGCTACACCTTC CASSLALGRSQGYTF
TRBJ1-2 TRBV10-3 NA NA TGTGCCATCAGTTCGGACATCCGCTATGGCTACACCTTC CAISSDIRYGYTF
TRBJ1-5 TRBV27 NA NA TGTGCCAGCAGTTTCGGGAATCAGCCCCAGCATTTT CASSFGNQPQHF
TRBJ2-7 TRBV9 NA NA TGTGCCAGCACCAAGAGGTGTCCTCGGTACGAGCAGTACTTC CASTKRCPRYEQYF
TRBJ1-5 TRBV19 NA NA TGTGCCAGTAGTCTCTCCGGGAGGGGCTCCCTTCAGCCCCAGCATTTT CASSLSGRGSLQPQHF
TRBJ1-2 TRBV18 NA NA TGTGCCAGCTCACTACAGTCCCCAGGGTCCGACTTTAACTATGGCTACACCTTC CASSLQSPGSDFNYGYTF
TRBJ2-7 TRBV7-9 TRBD1 NA TGTGCCAGCAGCTCCGACAGGGGGCGCCGAACCTACGAGCAGTACTTC CASSSDRGRRTYEQYF
TRBJ1-5 TRBV7-2 NA NA TGTGCCAGCAGCGAGCGGGGTCATAGCAATCAGCCCCAGCATTTT CASSERGHSNQPQHF
TRBJ2-3 TRBV5-4 NA once TGTGCCAGCAGCTTTGGGGGGGGCCGCCCCACAGATACGCAGTATTTT CASSFGGGRPTDTQYF
TRBJ1-1 TRBV28 NA NA TGTGCCAGCAGTTTCCGTACTAGTGAAGCTTTCTTT CASSFRTSEAFF
TRBJ1-3 TRBV5-4 NA NA TGTGCCAGCAGCTTGGACAGGGTCGGAAACACCATATATTTT CASSLDRVGNTIYF
TRBJ1-4 TRBV6-5 NA NA TGTGCCAGCTTCAGGAGGGGGGGGTTTGGTGAAAAACTGTTTTTT CASFRRGGFGEKLFF
TRBJ1-6 TRBV6-5 NA NA TGTGCCAGCAGTTTCGGACAGAATAATTCACCCCTCCACTTT CASSFGQNNSPLHF
TRBJ1-5 TRBV5-1 NA few TGCGCCAGCAGCTTAGACAGTTATAGCAATCAGCCCCAGCATTTT CASSLDSYSNQPQHF
TRBJ1-1 TRBV7-9 NA NA TGTGCCAGCAGCCCGGGGGGCACTGAAGCTTTCTTT CASSPGGTEAFF
TRBJ2-7 TRBV7-9 TRBD2 NA TGTGCCAGCAGCCTATTAGCGGGGCCTTTGGAGTACTTC CASSLLAGPLEYF
TRBJ1-1 TRBV14 TRBD1 NA TGTGCCAGCAGCCAGGCAGGGGGCTCGAACACTGAAGCTTTCTTT CASSQAGGSNTEAFF
TRBJ2-7 TRBV30 NA NA NA CAWSVGGGAAEQHF
TRBJ1-6 TRBV30 NA NA TGTGCCTGGAGTGTACCCAGTTATTCACCCCTCCACTTT CAWSVPSYSPLHF
TRBJ1-2 TRBV30 NA NA TGTGCCTGGAGTGTATCCCAAAACTATGGCTACACCTTC CAWSVSQNYGYTF
TRBJ1-2 TRBV14 NA NA TGTGCCAGCAGCCAAGAAGCTTGGCCAGGGGAAGGCTACACCTTC CASSQEAWPGEGYTF
TRBJ2-7 TRBV30 NA once TGTGCCTGGAATAACAGGGCCCACGAGCAGTACTTC CAWNNRAHEQYF
TRBJ2-1 TRBV7-2 TRBD2 NA TGTGCCAGCAGCCCTGGGACTAGCCGGTACAATGAGCAGTTCTTC CASSPGTSRYNEQFF
TRBJ1-4 TRBV30 TRBD1 NA TGTGCCTGGAGCGACAGGGTTCGGGTTAATGAAAAACTGTTTTTT CAWSDRVRVNEKLFF
TRBJ1-3 TRBV5-6 NA NA TGTGCCAGCAGCTTGGACGGGAGGAATGGAAACACCATATATTTT CASSLDGRNGNTIYF
TRBJ2-1 TRBV5-6 TRBD2 NA TGTGCCAGCAGCTCCACTAGCGGGGCTTACAATGAGCAGTTCTTC CASSSTSGAYNEQFF
TRBJ1-2 TRBV2 NA NA TGTGCCAGCAGTCCCTCCCGAGGTTCATTTGACCGCGGCTACACCTTC CASSPSRGSFDRGYTF
TRBJ1-3 TRBV10-3 NA NA TGTGCCATCAAACAAAACTCTGGAAACACCATATATTTT CAIKQNSGNTIYF
TRBJ1-2 TRBV19 TRBD1 once TGTGCCAGTAGTATTCCTGACAGGGTCTATGGCTACACCTTC CASSIPDRVYGYTF
TRBJ2-3 TRBV19 TRBD1 NA TGTGCCAGTACCGCGCGGACAGGGGTCGTAGGTACGCAGTATTTT CASTARTGVVGTQYF
TRBJ2-1 TRBV30 NA once TGTGCCTGGAGTGTGGACATGGCCTCCTACAATGAGCAGTTCTTC CAWSVDMASYNEQFF
TRBJ2-5 TRBV6-1 TRBD2 NA TGTGCCAGCAGTGAAGCTAGCGGGGGGGCCGGGGAGACCCAGTACTTC CASSEASGGAGETQYF
TRBJ1-2 TRBV30 TRBD1 NA TGTGCCTGGGCACGTTCCGGGACAGAAGCTAACTATGGCTACACCTTC CAWARSGTEANYGYTF